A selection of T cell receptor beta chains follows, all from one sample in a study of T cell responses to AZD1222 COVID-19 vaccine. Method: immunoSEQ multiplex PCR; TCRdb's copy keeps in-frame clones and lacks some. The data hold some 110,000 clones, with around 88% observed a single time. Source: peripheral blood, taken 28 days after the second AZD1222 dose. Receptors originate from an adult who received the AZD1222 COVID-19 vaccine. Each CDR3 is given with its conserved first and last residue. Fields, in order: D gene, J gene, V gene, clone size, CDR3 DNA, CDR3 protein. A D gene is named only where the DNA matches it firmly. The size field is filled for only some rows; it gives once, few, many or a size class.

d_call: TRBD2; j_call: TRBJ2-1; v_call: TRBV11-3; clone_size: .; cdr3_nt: TGTGCCAGCAGCTTATTCCCCACTAGCGGGGGGATGAATGAGCAGTTCTTC; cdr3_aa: CASSLFPTSGGMNEQFF
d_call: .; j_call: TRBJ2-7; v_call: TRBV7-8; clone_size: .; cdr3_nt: TGTGCCAGCAGCTTAGCCGGCAGCTGGTACGAGCAGTACTTC; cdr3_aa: CASSLAGSWYEQYF
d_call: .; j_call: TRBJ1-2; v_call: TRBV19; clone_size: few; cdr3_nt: TGTGCCAGAATCCTGAAGAACAGGGCTCAGGAGTGGGGCTACACCTTC; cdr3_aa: CARILKNRAQEWGYTF
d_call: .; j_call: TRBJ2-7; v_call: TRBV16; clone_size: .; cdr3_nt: TGTGCCAGCAGCCCCGGGGAGACGGACGAGCAGTACTTC; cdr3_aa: CASSPGETDEQYF
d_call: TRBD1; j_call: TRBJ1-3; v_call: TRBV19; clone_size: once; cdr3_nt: TGTGCCAGTAGTGCCCAGGGGGCATCTGGAAACACCATATATTTT; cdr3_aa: CASSAQGASGNTIYF
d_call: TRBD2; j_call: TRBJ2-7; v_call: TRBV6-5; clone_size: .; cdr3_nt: TGTGCCAGCCTGAAAGCGGGAGTTTACGAGCAGTACTTC; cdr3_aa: CASLKAGVYEQYF
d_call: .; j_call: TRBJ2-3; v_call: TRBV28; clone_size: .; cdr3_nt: TGTGCCAGCAGTTTAGGCCGACATTCCACAGATACGCAGTATTTT; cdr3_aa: CASSLGRHSTDTQYF
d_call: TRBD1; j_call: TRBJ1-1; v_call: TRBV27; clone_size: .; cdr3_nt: TGTGCCAGCAGTTTATCTGGGACAGGTCTTTCTGAAGCTTTCTTT; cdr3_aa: CASSLSGTGLSEAFF
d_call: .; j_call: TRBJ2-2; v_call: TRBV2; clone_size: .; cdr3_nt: TGTGCCAGCAGGGGCGGGGTAGGAACCGGGGAGCTGTTTTTT; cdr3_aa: CASRGGVGTGELFF
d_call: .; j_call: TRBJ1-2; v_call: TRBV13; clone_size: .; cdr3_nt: TGTGCCAGCAGCTTCTTCAGGGTAGATGATGGGGGCTACACCTTC; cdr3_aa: CASSFFRVDDGGYTF
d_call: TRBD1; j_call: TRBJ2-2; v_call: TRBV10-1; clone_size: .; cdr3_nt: TGCGCCAGCATAGGAGGTAGACAGGGCGAATTCACCGGGGAGCTGTTTTTT; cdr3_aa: CASIGGRQGEFTGELFF
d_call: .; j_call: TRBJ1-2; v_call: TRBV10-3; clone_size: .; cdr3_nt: TGTGCCATCAGTGCCAAGACACTCTATGGCTACACCTTC; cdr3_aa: CAISAKTLYGYTF
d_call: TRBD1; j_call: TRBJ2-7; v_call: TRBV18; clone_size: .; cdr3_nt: TGTGCCAGCTCACCACCGACAGGGGGCTACGAGCAGTACTTC; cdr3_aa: CASSPPTGGYEQYF
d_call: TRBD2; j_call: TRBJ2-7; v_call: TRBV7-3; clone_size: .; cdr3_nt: TGTGCCAGCAGCTCCCCGACTAGCGGGGGTGACGAGCAGTACTTC; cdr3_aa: CASSSPTSGGDEQYF
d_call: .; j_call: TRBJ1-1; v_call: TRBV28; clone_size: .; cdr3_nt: TGTGCCAGCAGCCGTGGAGACAGAAACACTGAAGCTTTCTTT; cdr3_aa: CASSRGDRNTEAFF
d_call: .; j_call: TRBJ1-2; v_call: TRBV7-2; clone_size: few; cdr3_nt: TGTGCCAGCAGCTTAGCAGGGGCGTCTGGCTACACCTTC; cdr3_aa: CASSLAGASGYTF
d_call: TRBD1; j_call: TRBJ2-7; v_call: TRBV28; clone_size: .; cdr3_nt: TGTGCCAGCAGTTCTTTGGCAGGGGGCACCTACGAGCAGTACTTC; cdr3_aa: CASSSLAGGTYEQYF
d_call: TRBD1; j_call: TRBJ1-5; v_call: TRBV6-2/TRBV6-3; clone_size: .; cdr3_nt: TGTGCCAGCAGTCGACAGGGGAACAACAATCAGCCCCAGCATTTT; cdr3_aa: CASSRQGNNNQPQHF
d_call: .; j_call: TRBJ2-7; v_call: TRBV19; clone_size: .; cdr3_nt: TGTGCCAGTAGTATCAGGGCCAGCTCCGAGCAGTACTTC; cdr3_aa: CASSIRASSEQYF
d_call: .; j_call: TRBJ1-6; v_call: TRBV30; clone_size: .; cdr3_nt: TGTGCCGGATGGCTTAGGGGCCCTAATTCACCCCTCCACTTT; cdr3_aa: CAGWLRGPNSPLHF
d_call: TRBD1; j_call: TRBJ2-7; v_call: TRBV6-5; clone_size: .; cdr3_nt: TGTGCCAGCAGTTACTCAGGGACAGGTCCCTACGAGCAGTACTTC; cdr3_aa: CASSYSGTGPYEQYF
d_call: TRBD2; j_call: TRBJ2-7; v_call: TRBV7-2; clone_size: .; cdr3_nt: TGTGCCAGCAGCTTAGGGTCGGGAGGGGCCTACGAGCAGTACTTC; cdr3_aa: CASSLGSGGAYEQYF
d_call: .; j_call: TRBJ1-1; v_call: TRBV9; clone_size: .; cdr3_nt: TGTGCCAGCAGCGTAGCTACAAGGGCTGAAGCTTTCTTT; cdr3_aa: CASSVATRAEAFF
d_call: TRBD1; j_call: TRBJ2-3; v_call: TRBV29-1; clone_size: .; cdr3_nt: TGCAGCGTGACCCCCGGGACAGGAGGATCGGATACGCAGTATTTT; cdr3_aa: CSVTPGTGGSDTQYF
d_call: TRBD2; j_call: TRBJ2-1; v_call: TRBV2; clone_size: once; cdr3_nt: TGTGCCAGCAGTGATCAAGCGGGAGAGGAGAATGAGCAGTTCTTC; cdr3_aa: CASSDQAGEENEQFF
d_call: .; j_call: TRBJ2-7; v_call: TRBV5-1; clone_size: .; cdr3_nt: TGCGCCAGCAGCTGGGGACCAGAATACGAGCAGTACTTC; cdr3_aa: CASSWGPEYEQYF
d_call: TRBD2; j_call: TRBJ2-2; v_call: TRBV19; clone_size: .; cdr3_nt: TGTGCCAGTTGTAGCGGGGCCTCTCGCTTTTACACCGGGGAGCTGTTTTTT; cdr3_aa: CASCSGASRFYTGELFF
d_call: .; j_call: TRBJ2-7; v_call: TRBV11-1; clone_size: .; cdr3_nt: TGTGCCAGCAGCTTAATTCGACCCTACGAGCAGTACTTC; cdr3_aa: CASSLIRPYEQYF
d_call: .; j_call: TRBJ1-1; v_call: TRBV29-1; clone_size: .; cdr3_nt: TGCAGCGTGATTACGTACATGAACACTGAAGCTTTCTTT; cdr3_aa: CSVITYMNTEAFF
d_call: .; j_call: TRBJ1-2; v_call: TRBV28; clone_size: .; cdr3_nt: TGTGCCAGCACCGGGTCTAACTATGGCTACACCTTC; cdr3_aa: CASTGSNYGYTF
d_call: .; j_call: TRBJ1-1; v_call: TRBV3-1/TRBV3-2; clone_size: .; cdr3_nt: TGTGCCAGCAGCCGGGCGACATTGAACACTGAAGCTTTCTTT; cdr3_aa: CASSRATLNTEAFF
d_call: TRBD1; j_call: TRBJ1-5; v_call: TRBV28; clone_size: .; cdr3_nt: TGTGCCAGCAGTTCCGAGACAGGGGGTTATCAGCCCCAGCATTTT; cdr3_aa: CASSSETGGYQPQHF
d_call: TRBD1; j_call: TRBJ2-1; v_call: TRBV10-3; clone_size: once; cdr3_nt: TGTGCCATCAGCGGGACAGGGGGATACAATGAGCAGTTCTTC; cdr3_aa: CAISGTGGYNEQFF
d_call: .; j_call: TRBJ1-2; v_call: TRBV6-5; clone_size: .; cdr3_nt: TGTGCCAGCAGGACTAGTCGAACGGGCGGTGATGGCTACACCTTC; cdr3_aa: CASRTSRTGGDGYTF
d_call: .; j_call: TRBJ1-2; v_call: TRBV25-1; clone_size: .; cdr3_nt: TGTGCCAGCAGTGCCATGGGGGACTATGGCTACACCTTC; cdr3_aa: CASSAMGDYGYTF
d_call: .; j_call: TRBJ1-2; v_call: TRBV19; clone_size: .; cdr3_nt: TGTGCCAGTAGTGTGCCCCAGGGACTCCCGGATGGCTACACCTTC; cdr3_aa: CASSVPQGLPDGYTF
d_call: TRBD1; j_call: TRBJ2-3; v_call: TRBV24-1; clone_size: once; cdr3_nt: TGTGCCACCAGTGACCGACAGGGGGGTGGCACAGATACGCAGTATTTT; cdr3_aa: CATSDRQGGGTDTQYF
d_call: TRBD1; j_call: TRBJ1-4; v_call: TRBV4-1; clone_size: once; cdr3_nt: TGCGCCAGCAGTCAGACAGGGGCGAATGAAAAACTGTTTTTT; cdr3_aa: CASSQTGANEKLFF
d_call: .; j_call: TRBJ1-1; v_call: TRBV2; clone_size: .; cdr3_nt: TGTGCCAGCAGAGAGGGCGGACTTGAAGCTTTCTTT; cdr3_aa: CASREGGLEAFF
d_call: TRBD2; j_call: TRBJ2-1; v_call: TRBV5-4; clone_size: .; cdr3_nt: TGTGCCAGCAGCTTGGAGGGGCCTAGCGGCTACAATGAGCAGTTCTTC; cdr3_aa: CASSLEGPSGYNEQFF
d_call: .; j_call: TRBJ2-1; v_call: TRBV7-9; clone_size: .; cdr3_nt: TGTGCCAGCAGCCCCGACGGAGGGTGGTGGAATGAGCAGTTCTTC; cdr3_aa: CASSPDGGWWNEQFF
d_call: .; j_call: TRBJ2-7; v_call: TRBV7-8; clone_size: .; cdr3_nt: TGTGCCAGCAACCCATGGGCCGGGGGAGAGCAGTACTTC; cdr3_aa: CASNPWAGGEQYF
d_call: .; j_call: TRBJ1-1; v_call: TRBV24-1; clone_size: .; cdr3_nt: TGTGCCACCAGTGACTCCGGGACCGCTAACACTGAAGCTTTCTTT; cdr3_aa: CATSDSGTANTEAFF